Below, 18 T cell receptor beta chains from the same sample are listed, as sequenced in a study of cytomegalovirus exposure and HLA in healthy donors. 60 Vbeta and 13 Jbeta primers were used in PCR. Method: immunoSEQ multiplex PCR; TCRdb's copy keeps in-frame clones and lacks some. The sample consists of around 150,000 clones, about three fifths of them appearing once. The specimen sequenced was PBMCs. These receptor sequences come from a woman aged 60-75 years in good health and CMV-seropositive.

A single count supports this clone. CDR3 in DNA: TGTGCCAGTAGTGTGACAGGGATCACTGAAGCTTTCTTT. This encodes CASSVTGITEAFF. This chain uses TRBV19 with TRBJ1-1; 7 nucleotides match TRBD1. With 5 bases clipped from V and 4 bases from J, the junction kept 4 bases outside the gene matches. This CDR3 is built from 13 residues. Germline CDR1 LNHDA, CDR2 SQIVND (reference sequence).

This chain connects TRBV30 to TRBJ2-1, with 8 bases matching TRBD2. This CDR3 is 15 amino acids long. V trimming: 5 bases; J trimming: 4 bases; junction bases outside the gene matches: 10. Per germline, CDR1 GTSNPN and CDR2 SVGIG (reference sequence). The CDR3 nucleotides are TGTGCCTGGGGAAAGGCGGGAGGACAGTACAATGAGCAGTTCTTC. Translated, it gives CAWGKAGGQYNEQFF.

The chain joins TRBV6-5 to TRBJ2-1, with 11 bases identical to TRBD1. This CDR3 is 13 amino acids long. Germline V gene data show CDR1 as MNHEY and CDR2 as SVGAGI. Trimming removed 6 bases from V and 7 bases from J; junction bases left unmatched: 2. The CDR3 here is CASSRDRGNEQFF. The CDR3 DNA sequence: TGTGCCAGCAGCCGGGACAGGGGGAATGAGCAGTTCTTC.

The chain combines TRBV7-9 with TRBJ1-4, with D maybe TRBD1 (6 bases). The V end was cut by 4 bases, the J end by 8 bases, with 14 bases between. Germline CDR1 and CDR2: SEHNR and FQNEAQ (reference sequence). The CDR3 is 14 amino acids. CDR3 bases: TGTGCCAGCAGCTCGGACAGAGGGGTCGAAAAACTGTTTTTT. Translating it yields CASSSDRGVEKLFF.

The V and J genes are TRBV10-2 and TRBJ2-3; 14 bases align to TRBD2. There are 18 residues in the CDR3. Germline loops: CDR1 WSHSY, CDR2 SAAADI. J lost 4 bases, V lost 6 bases, and 12 bases had no gene match. CDR3 loop: CASRATSGRALGSDTQYF. The CDR3, as DNA: TGCGCCAGCAGGGCGACTAGCGGGAGGGCCTTGGGCTCAGATACGCAGTATTTT.

The rearrangement joins TRBV7-9 to TRBJ2-7; weak D call: TRBD2 (6 bases). Germline-derived CDR1 and CDR2 are SEHNR and FQNEAQ (reference sequence). This CDR3 has 15 amino acids. Trimming removed 5 bases from V and 2 bases from J, with 16 bases in between. The CDR3 protein is CASSPERATAYEQYF. CDR3 in DNA: TGTGCCAGCAGCCCCGAGCGGGCCACAGCCTACGAGCAGTACTTC.

This clone showed up just a few times. The V call is TRBV30, the J call TRBJ2-5; possible D gene TRBD2, 6 bases. V was shortened by 2 bases and J by 8 bases, with 15 bases between the two germline ends. Germline values: CDR1 GTSNPN, CDR2 SVGIG (reference sequence). The CDR3 totals 13 residues. CDR3 sequence: CAWSPGTRPTQYF. CDR3 sequence (DNA): TGTGCCTGGAGTCCTGGGACTCGCCCTACCCAGTACTTC. Using reference TRBV30 and TRBJ2-5 for the parts outside the CDR3, the full variable domain is SQTIHQWPATLVQPVGSPLSLECTVEGTSNPNLYWYRQAAGRGLQLLFYSVGIGQISSEVPQNLSASRPQDRQFILSSKKLLLSDSGFYLCAWSPGTRPTQYFGPGTRLLVL.

The V call is TRBV6-6, the J call TRBJ2-1, with a possible D match to TRBD2 (5 bases). The CDR3 is made up of 14 amino acids. V lost 6 bases to trimming and J lost 0 bases, with 9 bases between them. The germline CDR1 and CDR2 sequences are MNHNY and SVGAGI (reference sequence). CDR3 amino acids: CASSPGSSYNEQFF. The CDR3 nucleotides read TGTGCCAGCAGCCCGGGGAGCTCCTACAATGAGCAGTTCTTC.

This rearrangement joins TRBV7-8 to TRBJ2-7; 14 bases agree with TRBD2. The V segment lost 3 bases and the J segment 5 bases; nucleotides outside the gene matches: 21. Per germline, CDR1 SGHVS and CDR2 FQNEAQ. The CDR3 runs 21 residues. CDR3 DNA: TGTGCCAGCAGCTTTGTTCCCGGACTAGCGGGAGGTGCAACCCTAGGTAACGAGCAGTACTTC. It is translated as CASSFVPGLAGGATLGNEQYF.

The rearrangement joins TRBV29-1 to TRBJ2-1, with D maybe TRBD1 (6 bases). This CDR3 spans 15 amino acids. V was pared by 4 bases and J by 7 bases, with 20 bases between. Germline values: CDR1 SQVTM, CDR2 ANQGSEA. CDR3 DNA sequence: TGCAGCGTTGCTACCTCCGGCTGGGGGCGAAATGAGCAGTTCTTC. This encodes CSVATSGWGRNEQFF.

In this sample, this clone turned up a few times. The gene calls are TRBV4-3 and TRBJ1-1; 7 positions agree with TRBD1. Germline assignment: CDR1 LGHNA and CDR2 YSLEER. Trimming at V came to 6 bases and at J to 1 base, leaving 2 bases not matched to a gene. This CDR3 region has 13 residues. The CDR3 is CASRRGPNTEAFF. As DNA, the CDR3 is TGCGCCAGCAGGAGGGGGCCGAACACTGAAGCTTTCTTT.

This chain connects TRBV7-3 to TRBJ2-2; D is uncertain. Deletions cut 5 bases from V and 0 bases from J, with 10 bases between. CDR1 SGHTA and CDR2 FQGTGA come from the germline V gene. CDR3 length: 15 amino acids. CDR3 loop: CASSPTYSNTGELFF. The CDR3 DNA sequence: TGTGCCAGCAGCCCAACATATTCGAACACCGGGGAGCTGTTTTTT.

V usage is TRBV2 and J usage is TRBJ1-4; D is unclear. Trimming cost V 9 bases and J 4 bases, with 9 bases left between them. Germline V gives CDR1 SNHLY, CDR2 FYNNEI. The CDR3 totals 12 residues. This chain's CDR3 is CASRLNNEKLFF. The CDR3 nucleotides read TGTGCCAGTAGACTGAATAATGAAAAACTGTTTTTT. Full variable domain (rest looked up from reference TRBV2 and TRBJ1-4): EPEVTQTPSHQVTQMGQEVILRCVPISNHLYFYWYRQILGQKVEFLVSFYNNEISEKSEIFDDQFSVERPDGSNFTLKIRSTKLEDSAMYFCASRLNNEKLFFGSGTQLSVL.

The chain uses TRBV9 and TRBJ2-1, with D possibly being TRBD1 (5 bases). CDR3 length equals 14 residues. CDR1 SGDLS and CDR2 YYNGEE come from the germline V gene. V was shortened by 3 bases and J by 5 bases, with 12 bases between the two germline ends. The CDR3 sequence is CASSGIGENNEQFF. The CDR3 bases are TGTGCCAGCAGCGGAATAGGGGAAAACAATGAGCAGTTCTTC.

V and J are TRBV6-5 and TRBJ1-6; TRBD1 matches 8 bases. Germline loops: CDR1 MNHEY, CDR2 SVGAGI. V was pared by 0 bases and J by 7 bases, with 2 bases of the junction left unmatched. The CDR3 consists of 15 residues. The CDR3 DNA sequence: TGTGCCAGCAGTTACTCGCGGACAGGGAATTCACCCCTCCACTTT. This sequence encodes CASSYSRTGNSPLHF.

This sequence joins TRBV10-3 and TRBJ2-6, with 11 bases lining up with TRBD1. The CDR3 extends over 16 amino acids. Trimming took 6 bases from V and 3 from J; bases not matched to a gene: 4. Germline V gene lookup returns CDR1 ENHRY and CDR2 SYGVKD. CDR3 sequence reads: CAISGQGANGANVLTF. CDR3 DNA: TGTGCCATCAGCGGACAGGGGGCTAATGGGGCCAACGTCCTGACTTTC.

This clone has more than one count but fewer than ten. The rearrangement joins TRBV5-1 to TRBJ2-1, with D possibly being TRBD2 (5 bases). The germline V gene encodes CDR1 SGHRS and CDR2 YFSETQ. CDR3 length equals 14 residues. Trimming left V 3 bases short and J 5 bases short, with 12 bases between. CDR3 DNA sequence: TGCGCCAGCAGCTCGCAACCCGGGGACAATGAGCAGTTCTTC. This codes for CASSSQPGDNEQFF.

V usage is TRBV28 and J usage is TRBJ1-2; D gene unclear. The germline V and J ends were trimmed by 10 bases and 8 bases, with 14 bases remaining between them. Germline assignment: CDR1 MDHEN and CDR2 SYDVKM. This CDR3 region has 11 residues. As DNA, the CDR3 is TGTGCCAACCTAAATCATATGGGCTACACCTTC. This translates into CANLNHMGYTF.